The 24 T cell receptor beta chains in this list originate from one sample, sequenced in a study of beta chain features in type 1 diabetes. cDNA synthesis used the whole RNA isolate, giving expressed TCRB sequences. Produced via immunoSEQ multiplex PCR; TCRdb's table is partial and in-frame only. Of 860,000 or so clones listed, 17% are singletons. The sample consisted of naive CD4+ T cells from blood. The receptors here all came from a woman between 18 and 29 years old in good health.

This clone was counted only a few times. The V gene is TRBV13, the J gene TRBJ2-3; D possibly uses TRBD1 or TRBD2 (5 bases each). The V and J ends lost 2 bases and 2 bases respectively, with 11 bases between them. The CDR3 covers 15 residues. CDR1 is PRHDT and CDR2 is FYEKMQ in the germline V gene (reference sequence). The CDR3 reads CASSLNFGATDTQYF. The CDR3 DNA is TGTGCCAGCAGCTTAAACTTCGGGGCCACAGATACGCAGTATTTT.

V and J are TRBV4-2 and TRBJ2-6; TRBD2 agrees at 8 bases. V shed 4 bases, J shed 4 bases, and the junction held 6 bases outside the gene matches. The germline V gene encodes CDR1 LGHNA and CDR2 YNFKEQ. The CDR3 spans 16 residues. The CDR3 region is CASSPSGGRGANVLTF. In nucleotides, the CDR3 is TGTGCCAGCAGCCCCTCGGGAGGGAGAGGGGCCAACGTCCTGACTTTC.

The rearrangement joins TRBV7-9 to TRBJ1-6; D is unclear. The ends were cut back, 0 bases at V and 0 bases at J, with 12 bases in the middle. Germline V gene sequence: CDR1 SEHNR, CDR2 FQNEAQ (reference sequence). This CDR3 is built from 18 residues. CDR3: CASSLAAERSSYNSPLHF. As DNA, the CDR3 is TGTGCCAGCAGCTTAGCTGCAGAACGTAGCTCCTATAATTCACCCCTCCACTTT.

The chain uses TRBV6-5 and TRBJ1-2, with D uncertain. Trimming left V 0 bases short and J 2 bases short, with 7 bases between. The CDR3 is made up of 14 amino acids. Germline V gene lookup returns CDR1 MNHEY and CDR2 SVGAGI. DNA of the CDR3: TGTGCCAGCAGTTACTCCTCGAGAAACTATGGCTACACCTTC. It codes for CASSYSSRNYGYTF.

V is TRBV7-2 and J is TRBJ1-1; D is ambiguous. CDR1 SGHTA and CDR2 FQGNSA come from the germline V gene. Trimming stripped 2 bases from V and 1 base from J, with 23 bases between. This CDR3 spans 19 amino acids. The CDR3 region has the DNA TGTGCCAGCAGCTTATCCGCAACCCTATACACGGAGCGGAACACTGAAGCTTTCTTT. It encodes CASSLSATLYTERNTEAFF.

The gene calls are TRBV9 and TRBJ2-3; D gene unclear. There are 16 residues in the CDR3. V was trimmed by 1 base and J by 1 base, leaving 13 bases between them. Per the germline V gene, CDR1 is SGDLS and CDR2 is YYNGEE. CDR3 residues: CASSVSSAAGTDTQYF. CDR3 coding DNA: TGTGCCAGCAGCGTATCTTCAGCAGCCGGCACAGATACGCAGTATTTT.

This clone was counted only a few times. The chain has TRBV19 and TRBJ1-4, with D maybe TRBD1 (6 bases). V dropped 5 bases and J dropped 7 bases, with 17 bases sitting between them. Germline assignment: CDR1 LNHDA and CDR2 SQIVND (reference sequence). This CDR3 is built from 15 residues. The CDR3 region is CASSFRGGASEKLFF. Here the CDR3 DNA reads TGTGCCAGTAGTTTCCGAGGGGGTGCGAGTGAAAAACTGTTTTTT.

V gene TRBV4-2 combines with J gene TRBJ2-1; D gene ambiguous. Between the trimmed V and J ends, which lost 1 base and 7 bases, there was a span of 2 bases. Germline assignment: CDR1 LGHNA and CDR2 YNFKEQ. The CDR3 loop spans 11 amino acids. CDR3: CASSQVNEQFF. In DNA, the CDR3 is TGTGCCAGCAGCCAAGTTAATGAGCAGTTCTTC.

This clone was counted between two and nine times. This rearrangement joins TRBV7-9 to TRBJ2-7; D not resolved. The CDR3 extends over 12 amino acids. The V end lost 6 bases, the J end lost 4 bases, and 10 bases lay between the germline ends. Germline CDR1 SEHNR, CDR2 FQNEAQ (reference sequence). Written as DNA, the CDR3 is TGTGCCAGCAGACCGGACGGTTACGAGCAGTACTTC. It codes for CASRPDGYEQYF.

This clone was detected a few times. V usage is TRBV7-9 and J usage is TRBJ2-1; 8 bases match TRBD1. Germline trimming cut 6 bases from V and 7 bases from J; bases unmatched to any gene: 17. In germline, CDR1 is SEHNR, CDR2 FQNEAQ (reference sequence). The CDR3 runs 17 residues. The CDR3 protein is CASRNRTGPKQPNEQFF. Here the CDR3 DNA reads TGTGCCAGCAGAAACCGGACAGGGCCCAAACAACCTAATGAGCAGTTCTTC. The full variable domain, in which reference TRBV7-9 and TRBJ2-1 provide the parts outside the CDR3, is DTGVSQNPRHKITKRGQNVTFRCDPISEHNRLYWYRQTLGQGPEFLTYFQNEAQLEKSRLLSDRFSAERPKGSFSTLEIQRTEQGDSAMYLCASRNRTGPKQPNEQFFGPGTRLTVL.

The rearrangement joins TRBV6-5 to TRBJ2-7; TRBD2 agrees at 11 bases. The V and J ends lost 2 bases and 0 bases, in that order; junction bases with no gene match: 3. The CDR3 totals 16 residues. Germline CDR1 is MNHEY and CDR2 is SVGAGI. This CDR3 is CASSYTTSGVSYEQYF. The CDR3 DNA reads TGTGCCAGCAGTTACACGACTAGCGGGGTCTCCTACGAGCAGTACTTC.

CDR3 residues: CASSADYSNQPQHF. CDR3 nucleotides: TGTGCCAGCAGTGCAGACTATAGCAATCAGCCCCAGCATTTT. V and J are TRBV2 and TRBJ1-5; D is unresolved. Trimming stripped 4 bases from V and 0 bases from J, with 7 bases between. The CDR3 contains 14 residues. Germline V gene sequence: CDR1 SNHLY, CDR2 FYNNEI.

The chain employs TRBV10-3 and TRBJ2-2; 11 bases map to TRBD2. The CDR3 consists of 14 residues. Germline V gives CDR1 ENHRY, CDR2 SYGVKD. The J segment lost 4 bases and the V segment lost 5 bases, leaving 0 bases of the junction unmatched. CDR3 region: CAISTSGSTGELFF. CDR3 coding DNA: TGTGCCATCAGTACTAGCGGGAGCACCGGGGAGCTGTTTTTT.

The rearrangement links TRBV30 to TRBJ2-2, with 8 bases identical to TRBD2. CDR3 length equals 15 residues. V shed 5 bases and J 4 bases; nucleotides not matched to a gene: 9. Germline V CDR1 and CDR2: GTSNPN, SVGIG (reference sequence). CDR3 bases: TGTGCCTGGTCCTTGACTAGCGTTTTCACCGGGGAGCTGTTTTTT. Amino acid sequence: CAWSLTSVFTGELFF.

This clone was counted a few times. CDR3 loop: CSVELGYNEQFF. CDR3 in DNA: TGCAGCGTTGAACTAGGTTACAATGAGCAGTTCTTC. The chain is built from TRBV29-1 and TRBJ2-1; D is unclear. Germline V gene sequence: CDR1 SQVTM, CDR2 ANQGSEA. The CDR3 length is 12 residues. V was pared by 2 bases and J by 4 bases, with 6 bases between.

V gene TRBV15 combines with J gene TRBJ1-2, with D tentatively TRBD1 (6 bases). This CDR3 has 14 amino acids. Deletions cut 4 bases from V and 4 bases from J, with 13 bases between. Germline V lookup: CDR1 LNHNV, CDR2 YYDKDF (reference sequence). The CDR3 reads CATSILTGRYGYTF. Here the CDR3 DNA reads TGTGCCACCAGCATCTTAACAGGGCGCTATGGCTACACCTTC.

The V call is TRBV5-6, the J call TRBJ1-1; TRBD1 agrees at 8 bases. The V segment lost 1 base and the J segment 6 bases; nucleotides outside the gene matches: 5. CDR1 and CDR2 (germline): SGHDT, YYEEEE. The CDR3 contains 14 residues. CDR3: CASSLYRGSAEAFF. The DNA for the CDR3 is TGTGCCAGCAGCTTGTACAGGGGGAGCGCTGAAGCTTTCTTT.

This clone was seen only a few times. V usage is TRBV11-2 and J usage is TRBJ2-1; D unresolved. CDR3 length equals 15 residues. V lost 5 bases and J lost 6, with 17 bases in between. Per germline, CDR1 SGHAT and CDR2 FQNNGV. The CDR3 reads CASSRWEGTSNEQFF. The CDR3 nucleotides read TGTGCCAGCAGCCGTTGGGAAGGAACGTCCAATGAGCAGTTCTTC.

The chain joins TRBV9 to TRBJ1-2, with D uncertain. Germline loops: CDR1 SGDLS, CDR2 YYNGEE. V lost 4 bases to trimming and J lost 5 bases, with 18 bases between them. The CDR3 contains 15 residues. For the CDR3, the DNA is TGTGCCAGCAGCCCCGAATGGGCGGGCCCGTATGGCTACACCTTC. Its protein product is CASSPEWAGPYGYTF.

V gene TRBV27 combines with J gene TRBJ2-5, with D possibly matching TRBD1 (7 bases). Trimming removed 8 bases at V and 7 bases at J, with 20 bases between. From germline, CDR1 is MNHEY and CDR2 SMNVEV (reference sequence). The length of the CDR3 is 14 residues. CDR3 nucleotide sequence: TGTGCCAGCGGAGGGGGCAGGGGGACTGGGACCCAGTACTTC. This encodes CASGGGRGTGTQYF.

This chain uses TRBV7-6 with TRBJ2-3; perhaps TRBD2 as D (6 bases). Trimming took off 2 bases at V and 6 bases at J, with 12 bases between the two ends. Germline CDR1 is SGHVS and CDR2 is FNYEAQ. This CDR3 is built from 14 residues. For the CDR3, the DNA is TGTGCCAGCAGCTTACATGCGGGATGGGATACGCAGTATTTT. Protein sequence: CASSLHAGWDTQYF.

The CDR3 DNA reads TGTGCCAGCAGTTTAGGGAGACAGCCTGGCTATGGCTACACCTTC. Protein: CASSLGRQPGYGYTF. This rearrangement joins TRBV28 to TRBJ1-2, with D possibly matching TRBD1 (5 bases). The CDR3 is made up of 15 amino acids. CDR1 and CDR2 from the germline V gene are MDHEN and SYDVKM. V lost 2 bases and J 4 bases, leaving 14 bases between the germline ends.

This clone has more than one count but fewer than ten. The V and J genes are TRBV7-6 and TRBJ2-2; no reliable D call. The CDR3 loop spans 15 amino acids. CDR1 SGHVS and CDR2 FNYEAQ come from the germline V gene. V lost 1 base, J lost 0 bases, and 6 bases lay in between. The CDR3 spells CASSLVAANTGELFF. DNA for the CDR3: TGTGCCAGCAGCTTAGTCGCGGCGAACACCGGGGAGCTGTTTTTT.

This clone was recorded a few times. The chain joins TRBV4-3 to TRBJ2-1; D ambiguous. Germline CDR1 LGHNA, CDR2 YSLEER. V dropped 1 base and J dropped 1 base, with 11 bases sitting between them. CDR3 length: 16 amino acids. In DNA form, the CDR3 reads TGCGCCAGCAGCCAAGGGGCTAGTCGATCCTACAATGAGCAGTTCTTC. The encoded protein is CASSQGASRSYNEQFF.